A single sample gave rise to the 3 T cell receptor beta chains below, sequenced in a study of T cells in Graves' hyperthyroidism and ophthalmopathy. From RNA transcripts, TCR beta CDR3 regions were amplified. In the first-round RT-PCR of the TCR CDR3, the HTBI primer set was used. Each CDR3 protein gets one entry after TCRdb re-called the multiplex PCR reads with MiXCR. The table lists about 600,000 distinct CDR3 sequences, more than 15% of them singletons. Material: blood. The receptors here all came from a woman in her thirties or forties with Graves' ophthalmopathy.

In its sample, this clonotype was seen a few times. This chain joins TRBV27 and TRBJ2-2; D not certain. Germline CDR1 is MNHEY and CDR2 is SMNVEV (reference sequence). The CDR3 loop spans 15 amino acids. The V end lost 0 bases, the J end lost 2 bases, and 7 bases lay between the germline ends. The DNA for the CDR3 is TGTGCCAGCAGTTTATCGGTAGGAAACACCGGGGAGCTGTTTTTT. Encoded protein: CASSLSVGNTGELFF.

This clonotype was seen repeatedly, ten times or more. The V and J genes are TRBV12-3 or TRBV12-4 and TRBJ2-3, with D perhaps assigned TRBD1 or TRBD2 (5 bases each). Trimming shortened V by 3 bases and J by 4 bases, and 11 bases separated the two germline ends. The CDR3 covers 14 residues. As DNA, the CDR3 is TGTGCCAGCAGTTTCGGGGCCGCACCAGATACGCAGTATTTT. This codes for CASSFGAAPDTQYF.

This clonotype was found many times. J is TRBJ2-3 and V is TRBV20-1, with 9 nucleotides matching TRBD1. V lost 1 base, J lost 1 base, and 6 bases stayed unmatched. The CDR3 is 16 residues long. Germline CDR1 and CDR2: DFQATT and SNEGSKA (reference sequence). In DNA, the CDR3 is TGCAGTGCTAGAGCAACAGGGGGCTGGGGCACAGATACGCAGTATTTT. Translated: CSARATGGWGTDTQYF.